This T cell receptor beta chain was obtained from a study of T cell repertoires in cytomegalovirus infection. CDR1 is SGHTA and CDR2 is FQGNSA in the germline V gene. Trimming shortened V by 11 bases and J by 0 bases, and 11 bases separated the two germline ends. CDR3 size: 14 residues. TCRdb reprocessed the reads via MiXCR and lists one record per CDR3 protein. This sample has hundreds of thousands of distinct CDR3 sequences, with roughly a third found just once. The rearrangement links TRBV7-2 to TRBJ1-6, with TRBD1 as a possible D gene (5 bases). The TCR sequence derives from a human donor in good health (CMV status not recorded). Some clones in this sample may be carry-over from other donors' samples. Sequenced material: PBMCs. CDR3 protein: CAERGGSYNSPLHF. The CDR3 DNA is TGTGCCGAACGGGGGGGCTCCTATAATTCACCCCTCCACTTT.